A selection of T cell receptor beta chains follows, all from one sample in a study of beta chain features in type 1 diabetes. Clones were read by immunoSEQ multiplex PCR, and TCRdb kept only the in-frame ones, dropping some. The sample contains 640,000 or so clones, over 12% of which appear only once. Sequencing used naive CD4+ T cells from blood. These receptors were taken from a man between 18 and 35 years old with type 1 diabetes. The CDR3 runs from the conserved cysteine through the conserved F or W. A D gene is named only where the DNA matches it firmly. Expanded clones are given a class, and other clones once, few, many or no size at all.

TRBV15	.	TRBJ1-4	.	TGTGCCACCAGCGGAAGGTGGGGGGCGCAAGAAAAACTGTTTTTT	CATSGRWGAQEKLFF
TRBV28	.	TRBJ2-7	.	TGTGCCAGCCGAGTACCAAGCTCCTACGAGCAGTACTTC	CASRVPSSYEQYF
TRBV19	few	TRBJ2-7	TRBD2	TGTGCCAGTAGTATTCTTGCGGGGGTTGCCTACGAGCAGTACTTC	CASSILAGVAYEQYF
TRBV19	.	TRBJ2-7	.	TGTGCCAGTAGCCGATACGAGCAGTACTTC	CASSRYEQYF
TRBV6-6	.	TRBJ1-5	TRBD1	TGTGCCAGCAAGGGACAGGAGATCTATCAGCCCCAGCATTTT	CASKGQEIYQPQHF
TRBV6-6	few	TRBJ2-4	.	TGTGCCAGCAGTTGGGGAAATCTAGCCAAAAACATTCAGTACTTC	CASSWGNLAKNIQYF
TRBV29-1	.	TRBJ1-1	.	TGCAGCGGGGGTGGGAACTGGAACACTGAAGCTTTCTTT	CSGGGNWNTEAFF
TRBV7-2	.	TRBJ2-5	.	TGTGCCAGCAGCTTACGCACTATTGGGGAGACCCAGTACTTC	CASSLRTIGETQYF
TRBV29-1	few	TRBJ1-5	.	TGCAGCGTTGAAGAAGGCAGAAATCAGCCCCAGCATTTT	CSVEEGRNQPQHF
TRBV29-1	few	TRBJ2-6	.	TGCAGCGTTGACGTCTCTGGGGCCAACGTCCTGACTTTC	CSVDVSGANVLTF
TRBV29-1	few	TRBJ1-4	TRBD1	TGCAGCGTGACTCCGGGACAGGGGGATGAAAAACTGTTTTTT	CSVTPGQGDEKLFF
TRBV7-2	.	TRBJ1-1	.	TGTGCCAGCAGCTTAGTGAACAGGAACACTGAAGCTTTCTTT	CASSLVNRNTEAFF
TRBV18	few	TRBJ2-7	TRBD2	TGTGCCAGCTCACCAGGGACTAACTACGAGCAGTACTTC	CASSPGTNYEQYF
TRBV7-9	.	TRBJ1-2	TRBD1	TGTGCCACGACTGGGACAGGGTTTCAGGGCTACACCTTC	CATTGTGFQGYTF
TRBV28	few	TRBJ1-2	.	TGTGCCAGCAGTTCCGCACAGGGTTCGCGACAGGGCTACACCTTC	CASSSAQGSRQGYTF
TRBV7-9	few	TRBJ2-1	.	TGTGCCAGCAGATCTCTAGGGCGAGACAATGAGCAGTTCTTC	CASRSLGRDNEQFF
TRBV6-1	once	TRBJ2-7	TRBD2	TGTGCCAGCAGTGTCATAGCGGGAGAGTCCTACGAGCAGTACTTC	CASSVIAGESYEQYF
TRBV10-3	few	TRBJ1-2	TRBD1	TGTGCCATCAGTGAGGACAGGGTCGGCGGCTACACCTTC	CAISEDRVGGYTF
TRBV7-9	few	TRBJ2-2	.	TGTGCCAGCAGCCATACAGGGAACACCGGGGAGCTGTTTTTT	CASSHTGNTGELFF
TRBV7-9	.	TRBJ1-5	TRBD1	TGTGCCAGCAGCATTGGGACAGGGAACATCATTCAGCCCCAGCATTTT	CASSIGTGNIIQPQHF
TRBV28	few	TRBJ2-6	.	TGTGCCAGCAGTTCCAGCTCTGGGGCCAACGTCCTGACTTTC	CASSSSSGANVLTF
TRBV4-3	few	TRBJ1-1	.	TGCGCCAGCAGTACAATCCCTTCGGGGGGAGTTCCTGAAGCTTTCTTT	CASSTIPSGGVPEAFF
TRBV29-1	few	TRBJ2-1	.	TGCAGCGTTGAAGGAGGTCCGGGACGGAGCTCCTACAATGAGCAGTTCTTC	CSVEGGPGRSSYNEQFF
TRBV27	.	TRBJ1-4	.	TGTGCCAGCAGTATCACCTTTCGTGAAAAACTGTTTTTT	CASSITFREKLFF
TRBV18	.	TRBJ2-5	.	TGTGCCAGCTCACCGAATCGGGGGACCCAAGAGACCCAGTACTTC	CASSPNRGTQETQYF